This T cell receptor (beta chain) was sequenced for a study of T cells after yellow fever vaccination. Study-level background: Any fraction with a low cell number was prepared using SMART-Seq v4 Ultra Low Input. Overall study findings and caveats: Peaking on day 5 versus 15, the secondary response was faster but weaker.

This clonotype came up a few times. The antigen remains undetermined. CDR3 length equals 20 residues. The germline CDR1 and CDR2 sequences are SGHNT and YYREEE (reference sequence). V was clipped by 3 bases and J by 2 bases; unmatched bases: 16. Generation of TCR cDNA used 5'RACE template switching (which added a universal primer site and UMIs). TCRdb reanalysed the 5' RACE reads using MiXCR and keeps one entry per CDR3 protein. The sample contains 550,000 to 750,000 distinct CDR3 sequences, approximately 13% of which appear only once. The genes are TRBV5-4 and TRBJ2-1; 11 bases are a match to TRBD2. The source of this sequence is a man aged 25-45 years who received the YFV17D yellow fever vaccine. The sample in question was PBMCs, obtained on the day of the yellow fever booster vaccination. The CDR3: CASSSGLAGRSRLAYNEQFF. DNA of the CDR3: TGTGCCAGCAGCTCAGGACTAGCGGGCCGCTCAAGGCTGGCCTACAATGAGCAGTTCTTC.